Following are 26 T cell receptor beta chains from one sample sequenced in a study of human T cells and chemical hapten exposure. MiXCR, applied by TCRdb to the RACE reads, yields one record per CDR3 protein. The table has 350,000 to 450,000 distinct CDR3 sequences, 4.5% to 6% seen once; the top ten hold 2.5% to 3%. The time point is: pre-sensitization, week 0. Treatment here: therapeutic diphenylcyclopropenone sensitization with weekly scalp DPC. Source: whole blood, taken in connection with sensitization to the hapten diphenylcyclopropenone (DPC). These receptors all stem from a woman in her forties or fifties with alopecia areata. Some clones in this sample may be carry-over from other donors' samples.

This clonotype was counted at least ten times. The chain combines TRBV13 with TRBJ2-1; possibly TRBD1 or TRBD2 for D (5 bases each). Deletions cut 3 bases from V and 1 base from J, with 22 bases between. The V gene's germline CDR1 is PRHDT and CDR2 FYEKMQ (reference sequence). The CDR3 runs 19 residues. CDR3 coding DNA: TGTGCCAGCAGCTTCTACCTACTAGGAGAAGAGGGGTCCTACAATGAGCAGTTCTTC. This encodes CASSFYLLGEEGSYNEQFF.

Ten or more counts support this clonotype. J is TRBJ2-6 and V is TRBV5-1; tentatively, D is TRBD1 (6 bases). The CDR3 covers 18 residues. Germline CDR1 and CDR2: SGHRS and YFSETQ. Between the trimmed V and J ends, which lost 2 bases and 3 bases, there was a span of 18 bases. The CDR3 sequence is CASSFGAGDRIGANVLTF. The CDR3 DNA reads TGCGCCAGCAGCTTTGGGGCGGGCGACAGGATTGGGGCCAACGTCCTGACTTTC.

The chain couples TRBV6-5 to TRBJ2-4; D ambiguous. Germline loops: CDR1 MNHEY, CDR2 SVGAGI. The CDR3 spans 14 residues. The ends were cut back, 2 bases at V and 2 bases at J, with 7 bases in the middle. DNA of the CDR3: TGTGCCAGCAGTTACAGCGAGTCCAAAAACATTCAGTACTTC. Its protein product is CASSYSESKNIQYF.

This clonotype showed up just a few times. This rearrangement joins TRBV12-3 or TRBV12-4 to TRBJ1-5; D unresolved. The CDR3 covers 15 residues. Trimming cost V 6 bases and J 4 bases, with 16 bases left between them. The CDR3 DNA sequence: TGTGCCAGCAGCACGCGTTCCGGGCCAAATCAGCCCCAGCATTTT. Encoded protein: CASSTRSGPNQPQHF.

This clonotype was seen at least ten times. V and J are TRBV25-1 and TRBJ2-7; TRBD2 aligns across 9 bases. The CDR3 runs to 14 residues. Germline loops: CDR1 MGHDK, CDR2 SYGVNS. V was clipped by 4 bases and J by 3 bases; unmatched bases: 4. CDR3 nucleotide sequence: TGTGCCAGCAGTGCTAAGCGGGGGGACTACGAGCAGTACTTC. Its protein is CASSAKRGDYEQYF.

V gene TRBV5-1 combines with J gene TRBJ2-3, with 8 bases that match TRBD2. CDR1 is SGHRS, CDR2 YFSETQ, per germline. The CDR3 consists of 17 residues. Germline trimming cut 4 bases from V and 3 bases from J; bases unmatched to any gene: 13. The CDR3 spells CASSPWASGGATDTQYF. In DNA form, the CDR3 reads TGCGCCAGCAGCCCCTGGGCTTCCGGGGGGGCGACAGATACGCAGTATTTT.

This clonotype was counted at least ten times. The chain joins TRBV5-1 to TRBJ2-3; D perhaps matches TRBD1 (6 bases). CDR1 and CDR2 from the germline V gene are SGHRS and YFSETQ. The CDR3 is 16 residues long. Trimming took 4 bases from V and 2 from J, leaving 17 bases between them. CDR3 sequence reads: CASSIQGRKDTDTQYF. CDR3 coding DNA: TGCGCCAGCAGCATACAGGGTCGTAAAGACACAGATACGCAGTATTTT.

This clonotype was observed many times. V is TRBV4-2 and J is TRBJ1-5, with D tentatively TRBD1 (5 bases). Trimming shortened V by 0 bases and J by 5 bases, and 11 bases separated the two germline ends. The CDR3 has 15 residues. Germline-derived CDR1 and CDR2 are LGHNA and YNFKEQ. CDR3 bases: TGTGCCAGCAGCCAAGATCCTGGGGCCGATCAGCCCCAGCATTTT. Translating it yields CASSQDPGADQPQHF.

This clonotype was counted between two and nine times. This chain uses TRBV18 with TRBJ2-5; D not resolved. This CDR3 has 14 amino acids. CDR1 and CDR2 (germline): KGHSH, LQKENI. V shed 6 bases and J shed 0 bases, with 11 bases lying between them. CDR3 loop: CASSASEYQETQYF. In DNA, the CDR3 is TGTGCCAGCTCCGCCTCAGAGTACCAAGAGACCCAGTACTTC. The full variable domain, completed using reference TRBV18 and TRBJ2-5, is NAGVMQNPRHLVRRRGQEARLRCSPMKGHSHVYWYRQLPEEGLKFMVYLQKENIIDESGMPKERFSAEFPKEGPSILRIQQVVRGDSAAYFCASSASEYQETQYFGPGTRLLVL.

This clonotype was recorded at least ten times. V and J are TRBV29-1 and TRBJ2-1, with 8 positions matching TRBD2. CDR1 and CDR2 from the germline V gene are SQVTM and ANQGSEA. The CDR3 totals 14 residues. J was trimmed by 8 bases and V by 3 bases; bases with no gene match: 9. Here the CDR3 reads CSVEGTRVTDEQFF. DNA for the CDR3: TGCAGCGTTGAGGGGACTAGAGTAACCGATGAGCAGTTCTTC.

This clonotype was seen at least ten times. V usage is TRBV12-5 and J usage is TRBJ1-5; 11 nucleotides agree with TRBD1. Trimming took 6 bases from V and 5 from J; bases not matched to a gene: 3. CDR3 length equals 14 residues. Germline assignment: CDR1 LGHNT and CDR2 FRNRAP. CDR3 in amino acids: CASGQDRGHQPQHF. CDR3 sequence (DNA): TGTGCTAGTGGACAGGACAGGGGGCATCAGCCCCAGCATTTT.

There are a few counts of this clonotype. This rearrangement joins TRBV6-1 to TRBJ1-6, with 8 positions matching TRBD1. This CDR3 spans 11 amino acids. Germline V CDR1 and CDR2: MNHNS, SASEGT. J was trimmed by 16 bases and V by 9 bases; bases with no gene match: 8. CDR3 sequence: CASSGTGSLHF. The CDR3 coding sequence is TGTGCCAGTAGCGGGACAGGTTCTCTCCACTTT.

Many counts were recorded for this clonotype. The chain uses TRBV18 and TRBJ1-1; D unresolved. Per germline, CDR1 KGHSH and CDR2 LQKENI. V was pared by 1 base and J by 1 base, with 4 bases between. The CDR3 runs to 13 residues. CDR3 in amino acids: CASSPQTNTEAFF. The CDR3 nucleotides read TGTGCCAGCTCACCACAGACGAACACTGAAGCTTTCTTT.

The chain carries TRBV6-6 and TRBJ1-2, with D perhaps matching TRBD1 (5 bases). Germline V gives CDR1 MNHNY, CDR2 SVGAGI (reference sequence). The germline V and J ends were trimmed by 8 bases and 2 bases, with 6 bases remaining between them. The length of the CDR3 is 11 residues. The chain's CDR3 is CASQGNYGYTF. The CDR3 coding sequence is TGTGCCAGCCAGGGAAACTATGGCTACACCTTC.

In its sample, this clonotype was seen many times. The rearrangement uses TRBV10-3 and TRBJ2-5, with TRBD1 as a possible D gene (5 bases). The CDR3 is 15 amino acids. CDR1 and CDR2 from the germline V gene are ENHRY and SYGVKD. Between the trimmed V and J ends, which lost 6 bases and 5 bases, there was a span of 19 bases. This CDR3 reads CAIRGSQGPRETQYF. DNA for the CDR3: TGTGCCATCAGGGGATCCCAGGGCCCTCGGGAGACCCAGTACTTC.

V is TRBV28 and J is TRBJ2-7; no clear D. The CDR3 is 12 amino acids. With 4 bases removed from V and 2 bases from J, the gap between germline ends came to 6 bases. The germline V gene has CDR1 MDHEN and CDR2 SYDVKM. The CDR3 region has the DNA TGTGCCAGCAGTTACTACACCTACGAGCAGTACTTC. Its translation: CASSYYTYEQYF.

This clonotype was counted at least ten times. This chain connects TRBV7-9 to TRBJ2-7, with a possible D match to TRBD1 (6 bases). Germline CDR1 SEHNR, CDR2 FQNEAQ (reference sequence). The CDR3 is 14 amino acids. The V end lost 5 bases, the J end lost 7 bases, and 18 bases lay between the germline ends. The CDR3 DNA is TGTGCCAGCAGCCCTTGGGGACAAACTACAGAGCAGTACTTC. Protein product: CASSPWGQTTEQYF.

The CDR3 here is CASSFPPGTRADTQYF. CDR3 DNA: TGTGCCAGCAGCTTCCCACCCGGGACTCGCGCAGATACGCAGTATTTT. The rearrangement links TRBV11-2 to TRBJ2-3; a possible D gene is TRBD2 (6 bases). CDR3 length: 16 amino acids. Looked up from germline, CDR1 is SGHAT and CDR2 is FQNNGV. Trimming took 3 bases from V and 4 from J, leaving 17 bases between them.

The table lists this clonotype with many counts. The CDR3 protein is CASSVDRGEQYF. CDR3 bases: TGTGCCAGCAGTGTCGACAGGGGCGAGCAGTACTTC. V gene TRBV6-1 combines with J gene TRBJ2-7; 8 bases align to TRBD1. Per germline, CDR1 MNHNS and CDR2 SASEGT. Trimming at V came to 4 bases and at J to 6 bases, leaving 2 bases not matched to a gene. The length of the CDR3 is 12 residues.

This clonotype was counted at least ten times. The V gene is TRBV24-1, the J gene TRBJ2-1; 13 bases are shared with TRBD2. The length of the CDR3 is 16 residues. Trimming removed 2 bases from V and 7 bases from J; junction bases left unmatched: 4. The germline CDR1 and CDR2 sequences are KGHDR and SFDVKD. CDR3 sequence (DNA): TGTGCCACCAGTGATTCGACTAGCGGGAGGATAAATGAGCAGTTCTTC. Encoded protein: CATSDSTSGRINEQFF.

This clonotype was found many times. The V and J genes are TRBV15 and TRBJ2-5; D gene ambiguous. V was shortened by 0 bases and J by 5 bases, with 10 bases between the two germline ends. This CDR3 has 14 amino acids. The germline V gene has CDR1 LNHNV and CDR2 YYDKDF (reference sequence). The CDR3 DNA follows: TGTGCCACCAGCAGAGAGGCAATAGGGGAGACCCAGTACTTC. It is translated as CATSREAIGETQYF. Full variable domain (remainder filled in from reference TRBV15 and TRBJ2-5): DAMVIQNPRYQVTQFGKPVTLSCSQTLNHNVMYWYQQKSSQAPKLLFHYYDKDFNNEADTPDNFQSRRPNTSFCFLDIRSPGLGDTAMYLCATSREAIGETQYFGPGTRLLVL.

This clonotype showed up many times. This chain links TRBV12-3 or TRBV12-4 with TRBJ1-5; weak D call: TRBD1 (5 bases). Trimming removed 5 bases at V and 6 bases at J, with 14 bases between. There are 14 residues in the CDR3. DNA for the CDR3: TGTGCCAGCAGTAACGGGGCCAACAGTCAGCCCCAGCATTTT. Its translation: CASSNGANSQPQHF.

This clonotype was seen ten or more times. This chain connects TRBV27 to TRBJ2-1; TRBD2 aligns across 8 bases. CDR1 MNHEY and CDR2 SMNVEV come from the germline V gene (reference sequence). V was pared by 6 bases and J by 9 bases, with 4 bases of the junction left unmatched. The CDR3 sequence is 12 residues long. CDR3 sequence: CASRGTSGEQFF. The CDR3 DNA reads as TGTGCCAGCAGGGGTACTAGCGGTGAGCAGTTCTTC.

This clonotype turned up a few times. The chain employs TRBV7-2 and TRBJ2-1; tentative D call: TRBD2 (5 bases). In germline, CDR1 is SGHTA, CDR2 FQGNSA. Trimming took off 0 bases at V and 1 base at J, with 13 bases between the two ends. The CDR3 loop spans 17 amino acids. The CDR3 nucleotides read TGTGCCAGCAGCTTAGCGGCGGGCGGCCTTTCCTACAATGAGCAGTTCTTC. Translation: CASSLAAGGLSYNEQFF.

This clonotype was seen many times. V usage is TRBV24-1 and J usage is TRBJ2-5; weak D call: TRBD2 (5 bases). V lost 2 bases, J lost 3 bases, and 6 bases lay in between. Germline values: CDR1 KGHDR, CDR2 SFDVKD. The CDR3 is 13 residues long. The CDR3 nucleotides read TGTGCCACCAGTGATTGGAGGAAAGAGACCCAGTACTTC. Its protein product is CATSDWRKETQYF.

This clonotype was seen ten or more times. V gene TRBV10-3 combines with J gene TRBJ1-4; D is undetermined. Germline V gene data show CDR1 as ENHRY and CDR2 as SYGVKD. Trimming removed 6 bases from V and 0 bases from J, with 8 bases in between. The CDR3 length is 14 residues. Here the CDR3 reads CAIRDVSTNEKLFF. The CDR3 DNA sequence: TGTGCCATCAGGGACGTCTCAACTAATGAAAAACTGTTTTTT.